The 2 T cell receptor beta chains given below trace back to one sample, sequenced in a study of chemoradiotherapy in HPV16-positive cancers. TCRdb keeps only in-frame clones here, not all; method: immunoSEQ multiplex PCR. The sample lists tens of thousands of clones; almost 90% were seen once. The specimen comprised blood, sampled from a patient who underwent chemoradiotherapy. These receptors were collected from a human donor with HPV-associated anogenital cancer.

The chain has TRBV5-1 and TRBJ2-3; no firm D call. The CDR3 extends over 16 amino acids. The V end was cut by 0 bases, the J end by 0 bases, with 11 bases between. Germline V CDR1 and CDR2: SGHRS, YFSETQ. The CDR3 protein is CASSLEARISTDTQYF. In DNA, the CDR3 is TGCGCCAGCAGCTTGGAGGCGCGGATTAGCACAGATACGCAGTATTTT.

This sequence joins TRBV7-9 and TRBJ2-5; D may be TRBD1 (6 bases). The ends were cut back, 1 base at V and 4 bases at J, with 13 bases in the middle. Germline-derived CDR1 and CDR2 are SEHNR and FQNEAQ (reference sequence). This CDR3 is 15 amino acids long. The CDR3 bases are TGTGCCAGCAGCTTAGGACGGACAGCATTAGAGACCCAGTACTTC. This gives the protein CASSLGRTALETQYF.